The 3 T cell receptor beta chains presented below share a single source sample, sequenced in a study of T cell responses to AZD1222 COVID-19 vaccine. The table came from immunoSEQ multiplex PCR; TCRdb's copy has only in-frame clones and leaves some out. The table records about 130,000 clones, around 90% of them present only once. Sequencing used peripheral blood, obtained on day 0 of MenACWY control vaccination. The receptors were gathered from an adult in good health.

The chain employs TRBV6-6 and TRBJ2-3, with TRBD2 matching over 12 bases. Trimming cost V 5 bases and J 4 bases; bases outside gene matches: 4. The CDR3 length is 15 residues. Germline V CDR1 and CDR2: MNHNY, SVGAGI (reference sequence). The CDR3 loop reads CASSGASGGADTQYF. The CDR3 DNA is TGTGCCAGCAGTGGGGCTAGCGGGGGGGCAGATACGCAGTATTTT.

The chain joins TRBV6-5 to TRBJ1-6; D gene uncertain. The CDR3 contains 15 residues. V was clipped by 2 bases and J by 2 bases, with 7 bases between them. Germline CDR1 MNHEY, CDR2 SVGAGI. The CDR3 sequence: CASSYAQAYNSPLHF. Here the CDR3 DNA reads TGTGCCAGCAGTTACGCGCAAGCCTATAATTCACCCCTCCACTTT.

The chain couples TRBV6-6 to TRBJ2-6; a possible D gene is TRBD1 (6 bases). Germline-derived CDR1 and CDR2 are MNHNY and SVGAGI (reference sequence). CDR3 length equals 20 residues. Trimming removed 6 bases from V and 0 bases from J, with 24 bases in between. The CDR3 DNA sequence: TGTGCCAGCAGCCCCCCCCTCCCGGACAGCGGTATCTCTGGGGCCAACGTCCTGACTTTC. Translation gives CASSPPLPDSGISGANVLTF.